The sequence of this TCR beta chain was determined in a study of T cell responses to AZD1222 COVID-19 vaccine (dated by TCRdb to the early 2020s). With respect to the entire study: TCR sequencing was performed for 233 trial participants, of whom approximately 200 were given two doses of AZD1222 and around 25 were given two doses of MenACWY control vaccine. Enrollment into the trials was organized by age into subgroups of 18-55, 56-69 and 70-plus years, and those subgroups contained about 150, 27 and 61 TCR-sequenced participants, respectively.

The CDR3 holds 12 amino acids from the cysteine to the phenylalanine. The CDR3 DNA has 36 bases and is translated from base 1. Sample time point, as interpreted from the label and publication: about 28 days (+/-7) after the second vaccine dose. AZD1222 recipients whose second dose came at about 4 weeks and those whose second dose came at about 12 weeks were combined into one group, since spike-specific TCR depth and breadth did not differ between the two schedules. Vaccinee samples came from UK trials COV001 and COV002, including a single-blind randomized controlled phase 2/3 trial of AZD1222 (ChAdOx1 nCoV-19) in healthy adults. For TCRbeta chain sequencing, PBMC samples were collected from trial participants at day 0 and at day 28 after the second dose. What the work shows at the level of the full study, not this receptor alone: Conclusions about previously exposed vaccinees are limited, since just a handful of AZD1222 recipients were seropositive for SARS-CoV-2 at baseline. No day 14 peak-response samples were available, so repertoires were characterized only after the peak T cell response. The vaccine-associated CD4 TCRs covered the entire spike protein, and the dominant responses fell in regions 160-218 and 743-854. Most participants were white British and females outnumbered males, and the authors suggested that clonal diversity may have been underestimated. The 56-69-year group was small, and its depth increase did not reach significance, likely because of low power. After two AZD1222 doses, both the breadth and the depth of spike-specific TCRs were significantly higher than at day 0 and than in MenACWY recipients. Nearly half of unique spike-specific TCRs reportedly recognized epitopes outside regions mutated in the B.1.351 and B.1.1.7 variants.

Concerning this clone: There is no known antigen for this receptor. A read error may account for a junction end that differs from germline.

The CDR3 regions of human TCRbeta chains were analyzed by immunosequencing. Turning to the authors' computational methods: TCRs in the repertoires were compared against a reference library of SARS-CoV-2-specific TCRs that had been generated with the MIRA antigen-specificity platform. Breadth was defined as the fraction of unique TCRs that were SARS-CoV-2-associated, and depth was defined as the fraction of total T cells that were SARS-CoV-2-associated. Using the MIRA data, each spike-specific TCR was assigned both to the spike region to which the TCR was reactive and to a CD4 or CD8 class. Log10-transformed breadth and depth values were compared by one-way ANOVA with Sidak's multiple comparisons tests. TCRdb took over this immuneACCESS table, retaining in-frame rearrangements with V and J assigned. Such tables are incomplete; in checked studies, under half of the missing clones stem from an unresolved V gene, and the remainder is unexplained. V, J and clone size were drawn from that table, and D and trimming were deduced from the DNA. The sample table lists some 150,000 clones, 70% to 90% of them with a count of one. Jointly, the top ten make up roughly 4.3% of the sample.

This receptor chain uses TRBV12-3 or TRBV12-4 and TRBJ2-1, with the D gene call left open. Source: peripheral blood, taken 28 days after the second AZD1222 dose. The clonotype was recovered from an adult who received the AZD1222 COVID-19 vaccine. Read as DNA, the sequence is TGTGCCAGCAGCTTAGAGGACAATGAGCAGTTCTTC. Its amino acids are CASSLEDNEQFF.